This TCR beta chain was observed in a study of blood T cell repertoires in COVID-19. Across the study: The study drew acute and convalescent COVID-19 samples from the United States, Italy and Spain.

The age range of participants was about 18 to 90 years, with residence in about two dozen US areas. Data came from immunoSEQ multiplex PCR; TCRdb stores just in-frame clones and leaves some out. The table shows about 280,000 clones, with around 88% occurring only once. In germline, CDR1 is MRHNA, CDR2 SNTAGT. Between the trimmed V and J ends, which lost 2 bases and 2 bases, there was a span of 16 bases. The CDR3 is 17 amino acids. The sequence derives from a woman between 40 and 55 years old who had recovered from COVID-19. Sequenced material: PBMCs or T cells enriched from blood (not recorded which). V gene TRBV6-4 combines with J gene TRBJ1-5, with D unclear. In DNA, the CDR3 is TGTGCCAGCAGTGACAGTGGTTTGGGCATCTGCAATCAGCCCCAGCATTTT. Its translation is CASSDSGLGICNQPQHF.